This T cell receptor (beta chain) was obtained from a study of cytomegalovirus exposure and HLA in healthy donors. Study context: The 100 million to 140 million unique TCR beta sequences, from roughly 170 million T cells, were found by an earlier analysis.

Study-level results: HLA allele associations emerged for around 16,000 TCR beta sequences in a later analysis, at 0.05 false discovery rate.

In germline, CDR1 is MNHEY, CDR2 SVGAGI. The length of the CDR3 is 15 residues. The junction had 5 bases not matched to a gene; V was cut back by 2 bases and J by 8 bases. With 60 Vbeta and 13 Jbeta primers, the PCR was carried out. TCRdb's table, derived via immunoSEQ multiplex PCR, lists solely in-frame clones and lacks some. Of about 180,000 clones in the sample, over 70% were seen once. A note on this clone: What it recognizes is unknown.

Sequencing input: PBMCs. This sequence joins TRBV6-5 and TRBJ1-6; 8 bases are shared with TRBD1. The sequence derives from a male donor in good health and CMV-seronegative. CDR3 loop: CASSYRQGAHSPLHF. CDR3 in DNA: TGTGCCAGCAGTTACCGCCAGGGGGCTCATTCACCCCTCCACTTT.